This TCR beta chain was sequenced for a study of T cells in Graves' hyperthyroidism and ophthalmopathy. The CDR3 covers 14 residues. CDR1 and CDR2 from the germline V gene are MDHEN and SYDVKM. After removal of 6 bases from V and 0 bases from J, the junction contained 5 bases not matched to a gene. This clonotype has ten or more counts. It was RNA transcripts that yielded the amplified TCR beta CDR3 regions. First-round RT-PCR with HTBI primers amplified the TCR CDR3 region. TCRdb fed the multiplex PCR reads into MiXCR, producing one record per CDR3 protein. The table lists hundreds of thousands of distinct CDR3 sequences, approximately 13% of them singletons.

The source is a woman between 25 and 40 years old with Graves' hyperthyroidism that later progressed to Graves' ophthalmopathy. The sequenced material came from blood. This chain joins TRBV28 and TRBJ2-7; 7 bases are a match to TRBD1. For the CDR3, the DNA is TGTGCCAGCAGGAGACAGGGAATCTCCTACGAGCAGTACTTC. Translated: CASRRQGISYEQYF.